This record concerns one T cell receptor (beta chain) sequence. The antigen is unknown. The primer mix had 60 Vbeta and 13 Jbeta primers. Repertoires were generated with immunoSEQ multiplex PCR, while TCRdb's copy carries only in-frame clones and drops some. The profile shows more than 100,000 clones, about three fifths of them singletons. This sample was taken from a study of cytomegalovirus exposure and HLA in healthy donors. The CDR3 totals 15 residues. Trimming cost V 4 bases and J 0 bases, with 7 bases left between them. CDR1 SGHTA and CDR2 FQGNSA come from the germline V gene. General study results and limits: Later on, a genetic analysis was performed. It linked a missense variant in DCLRE1C with V- and J-gene trimming of TCR beta.

The clonotype comes from a woman aged 40 to 55 in good health and CMV-seropositive. The sample comprised PBMCs. The rearrangement joins TRBV7-2 to TRBJ2-6; D is possibly TRBD1 (5 bases). CDR3 in amino acids: CASSSQDSGANVLTF. DNA of the CDR3: TGTGCCAGCAGCTCACAGGACTCTGGGGCCAACGTCCTGACTTTC.